These T cell receptor beta chains were read from a single sample in a study of shared clonotypes between healthy human individuals. Libraries were prepared by immunoSEQ multiplex PCR; TCRdb keeps only in-frame clonotypes and omits some of them. Counted here are some 2 million clones, over 85% occurring once; the ten biggest clones make up approximately 0.13%. Sequenced material: naive CD4+ T cells sorted from blood. The receptor source for this set is a young man in good health. CDR3s include the opening cysteine and the closing phenylalanine or tryptophan. The D gene is left open where the match is weak. Where a row states a size, it is once, few, many or the class of an expanded clone; other rows omit it.

CDR3 DNA | CDR3 protein | V gene | D gene | clone size | J gene
TGTGCCAGCAGCTTGGGTGGACTAGCGGGGGAGACCGGGGAGCTGTTTTTT | CASSLGGLAGETGELFF | TRBV5-4 | TRBD2 | . | TRBJ2-2
TGTGCCAGCAGTGTAGAACGGGGAGAGACCCAGTACTTC | CASSVERGETQYF | TRBV2 | . | . | TRBJ2-5
TGTGCCAGCTCACCCCCCGCGAGGGGTGGGTCCGAGCAGTACTTC | CASSPPARGGSEQYF | TRBV18 | . | . | TRBJ2-7
TGTGCCAGCAGTGCTGCGGGGAACACCGGGGAGCTGTTTTTT | CASSAAGNTGELFF | TRBV2 | . | . | TRBJ2-2
TGTGCCAGCAGTCCCCGGACAGGGGGCTCAGACTATGGCTACACCTTC | CASSPRTGGSDYGYTF | TRBV27 | TRBD1 | . | TRBJ1-2
TGTGCCAGCACCGGTCCAGGCTGGGGTTCACCCCTCCACTTT | CASTGPGWGSPLHF | TRBV27 | . | . | TRBJ1-6
TGTGCCAGCAGCTTAAAAGGGCAGGATACGCAGTATTTT | CASSLKGQDTQYF | TRBV11-3 | . | . | TRBJ2-3
TGTGCCAGCAGTGAATTGTATAGCACAGATACGCAGTATTTT | CASSELYSTDTQYF | TRBV2 | . | . | TRBJ2-3
TGTGCCAGCAGTGATAGGGCGGGCGGGAGGTACCTATACTCCTACGAGCAGTACTTC | CASSDRAGGRYLYSYEQYF | TRBV6-1 | TRBD2 | . | TRBJ2-7
TGTGCCAGCAGTGGTGGGGGGCCCCAGCCCCAGCATTTT | CASSGGGPQPQHF | TRBV6-1 | . | . | TRBJ1-5
TGTGCCAGCAGCCCGGACAGCTACTATGGCTACACCTTC | CASSPDSYYGYTF | TRBV7-2 | . | once | TRBJ1-2
TGTGCCAGCAGTTTATCCCCGCAGGGAGGAAATTCACCCCTCCACTTT | CASSLSPQGGNSPLHF | TRBV27 | . | once | TRBJ1-6
TGCGCCAGCACCTCCACAGGGGGTATGAACACTGAAGCTTTCTTT | CASTSTGGMNTEAFF | TRBV10-2 | TRBD1 | . | TRBJ1-1
TGTGCCATCGGGACTAGCGGCCAAGAGACCCAGTACTTC | CAIGTSGQETQYF | TRBV10-3 | TRBD2 | . | TRBJ2-5
TGCGCCACACGTAGCGGGGATGAGGAGACCCAGTACTTC | CATRSGDEETQYF | TRBV10-2 | TRBD2 | . | TRBJ2-5
TGTGCCAGCAGCTTAAAAGGGGCGAGCTCCTACGAGCAGTACTTC | CASSLKGASSYEQYF | TRBV7-9 | . | . | TRBJ2-7
TGTGCCAGCAGCTGGGGCCCGGTTGGTGGTGGCTACACCTTC | CASSWGPVGGGYTF | TRBV5-6 | . | . | TRBJ1-2
TGCGCCAGCAGCCAAGAGGCGGGAGTAACAGATACGCAGTATTTT | CASSQEAGVTDTQYF | TRBV4-3 | TRBD2 | . | TRBJ2-3
TGTGCCAGCAGTGAAGGGACTAGCGGGAGTTACGAGCAGTACTTC | CASSEGTSGSYEQYF | TRBV2 | TRBD2 | . | TRBJ2-7
TGCAGTGCTCCGGACAGGGGTGGCACCTTC | CSAPDRGGTF | TRBV20-1 | TRBD1 | . | TRBJ1-2
TGTGCCAGCTCACCACCGGGGGACAGGGCAACTAATGAAAAACTGTTTTTT | CASSPPGDRATNEKLFF | TRBV18 | TRBD1 | . | TRBJ1-4
TGTGCCAGCTCACCATTCTCTTTGGCTATGAACACTGAAGCTTTCTTT | CASSPFSLAMNTEAFF | TRBV18 | . | . | TRBJ1-1
TGTGCCAGCAGTGAATTCAGGAGGGAGACTAACTATGGCTACACCTTC | CASSEFRRETNYGYTF | TRBV6-1 | . | . | TRBJ1-2
TGTGCCAGCAGGGACAGGGGAGGGACCGGGGAGCTGTTTTTT | CASRDRGGTGELFF | TRBV2 | TRBD1 | . | TRBJ2-2
TGTGCCAGTAGTATTAGGGAACGGAACGAGCAGTACTTC | CASSIRERNEQYF | TRBV19 | . | . | TRBJ2-7
TGTGCCACGAGGGGGCTAGCCGTCACCGGGGAGCTGTTTTTT | CATRGLAVTGELFF | TRBV2 | TRBD1 | . | TRBJ2-2
TGTGCCAGCAGCTACCTTTCAGGCGAGCAGTTCTTC | CASSYLSGEQFF | TRBV7-6 | . | . | TRBJ2-1
TGCGCCAGCAGCCAAGACCAGGCCTCTGGGGCCAACGTCCTGACTTTC | CASSQDQASGANVLTF | TRBV4-1 | . | . | TRBJ2-6
TGTGCCAGCAGTTACCAGCGGACAGGGAACTATGGCTACACCTTC | CASSYQRTGNYGYTF | TRBV6-5 | TRBD1 | . | TRBJ1-2
TGTGCCAGCAGTCCTGACAGTATTAATGAAAAACTGTTTTTT | CASSPDSINEKLFF | TRBV6-6 | . | . | TRBJ1-4
TGTGCCAGCAGCCGAGGGGGACAGGGATCCTACAATGAGCAGTTCTTC | CASSRGGQGSYNEQFF | TRBV11-2 | TRBD1 | few | TRBJ2-1
TGCGCCAGCAGCCAGGTCACCTGGGACAGCTATGGCTACACCTTC | CASSQVTWDSYGYTF | TRBV4-1 | TRBD1 | . | TRBJ1-2
TGCAGCGTTGACGGGGCCCAATCCGAATGGGGCTACACCTTC | CSVDGAQSEWGYTF | TRBV29-1 | . | . | TRBJ1-2
TGCGCCAGCAGCTTGGTAGGAGAGTCTGGCTACACCTTC | CASSLVGESGYTF | TRBV5-1 | . | . | TRBJ1-2
TGTGCCAGCTCCCCAGGGGATCTCTACGAGCAGTACTTC | CASSPGDLYEQYF | TRBV18 | . | . | TRBJ2-7
TGTGCCTGGAGTGTGAGGGCAGGGGGTACTGAAGCTTTCTTT | CAWSVRAGGTEAFF | TRBV30 | TRBD1 | once | TRBJ1-1
TGCGCCAGCAGCCAAGAGGGAGCGAGCCGCGAAAAACTGTTTTTT | CASSQEGASREKLFF | TRBV4-1 | . | . | TRBJ1-4
TGTGCCAGTAAGGACAGCTCCTACGAGCAGTACTTC | CASKDSSYEQYF | TRBV19 | . | . | TRBJ2-7
TGTGCCAGCAGCTTGTTTATTGGAACAGCTCCTGGGGCCAACGTCCTGACTTTC | CASSLFIGTAPGANVLTF | TRBV13 | . | . | TRBJ2-6
TGTGCCAGCAGTTCACCATCGAAAAATGGCTACACCTTC | CASSSPSKNGYTF | TRBV28 | . | . | TRBJ1-2
TGCGCCAGCATCCCGACAGAGATCGCGAACACCGGGGAGCTGTTTTTT | CASIPTEIANTGELFF | TRBV10-2 | . | few | TRBJ2-2
TGTGCCAGCAGTGTTACAGGGGTGGCCGCCTACGAGCAGTACTTC | CASSVTGVAAYEQYF | TRBV2 | TRBD1 | . | TRBJ2-7
TGTGCCAGCTCACCACCGTGGACGGAATCCTACGAGCAGTACTTC | CASSPPWTESYEQYF | TRBV18 | . | . | TRBJ2-7
TGTGCCAGCAGATCTTCCGGGACAGGGTCGCGTTATGGCTACACCTTC | CASRSSGTGSRYGYTF | TRBV27 | TRBD1 | . | TRBJ1-2
TGTGCCACTAAGGGACTAGCGGGAGGGCCTGAGACCCAGTACTTC | CATKGLAGGPETQYF | TRBV2 | TRBD2 | . | TRBJ2-5
TGTGCCAGCAGTGAAGCGCTTCAGGGCTTCGGTAGGGCTACGACTTACGAGCAGTACTTC | CASSEALQGFGRATTYEQYF | TRBV6-1 | . | . | TRBJ2-7
TGTGCCAGCAGCTTTTACCACTCGAGCGAGCAGTACTTC | CASSFYHSSEQYF | TRBV7-3 | . | . | TRBJ2-7
TGTGCCAGCAGCTTCAGGCCGGTCCCCGGGGCGTTCTTC | CASSFRPVPGAFF | TRBV7-2 | . | once | TRBJ2-1
TGTGCCAGCAGTGGGCGTAGCGGGAGGGCCGCCACAGATACGCAGTATTTT | CASSGRSGRAATDTQYF | TRBV25-1 | TRBD2 | . | TRBJ2-3
TGTGCCAGCAGCTTTGGGGGTGATAACTATGGCTACACCTTC | CASSFGGDNYGYTF | TRBV5-4 | . | . | TRBJ1-2
TGTGCCAGCAGGTCACAGGGCGGGGAGCAGTACTTC | CASRSQGGEQYF | TRBV2 | . | . | TRBJ2-7
TGTGCCAGCAGCGGCGGCTACTCCTACAATGAGCAGTTCTTC | CASSGGYSYNEQFF | TRBV6-1 | . | . | TRBJ2-1
TGTGCCAGCAGTCGACGCAGGGGGCGGACTGAAGCTTTCTTT | CASSRRRGRTEAFF | TRBV28 | TRBD1 | . | TRBJ1-1
TGTGCCAGCAGCCCGCCGTCTAGGCCCCACGAGCAGTACTTC | CASSPPSRPHEQYF | TRBV5-4 | . | . | TRBJ2-7